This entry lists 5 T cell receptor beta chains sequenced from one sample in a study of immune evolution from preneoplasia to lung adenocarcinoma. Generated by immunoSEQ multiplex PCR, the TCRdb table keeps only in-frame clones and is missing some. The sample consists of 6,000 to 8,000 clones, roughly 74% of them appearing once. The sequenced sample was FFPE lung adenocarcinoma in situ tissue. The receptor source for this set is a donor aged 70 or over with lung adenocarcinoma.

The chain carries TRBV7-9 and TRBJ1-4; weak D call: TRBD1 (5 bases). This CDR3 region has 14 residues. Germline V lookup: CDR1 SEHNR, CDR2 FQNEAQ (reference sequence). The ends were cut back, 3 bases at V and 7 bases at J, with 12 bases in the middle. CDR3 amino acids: CASSFQGAGEKLFF. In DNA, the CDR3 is TGTGCCAGCAGCTTTCAGGGAGCGGGTGAAAAACTGTTTTTT.

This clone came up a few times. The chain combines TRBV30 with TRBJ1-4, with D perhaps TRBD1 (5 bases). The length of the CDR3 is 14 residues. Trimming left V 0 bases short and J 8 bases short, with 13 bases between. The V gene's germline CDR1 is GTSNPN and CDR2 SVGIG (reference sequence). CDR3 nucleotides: TGTGCCTGGAGTGTACCAGGGATGGAGGAAAAACTGTTTTTT. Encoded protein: CAWSVPGMEEKLFF. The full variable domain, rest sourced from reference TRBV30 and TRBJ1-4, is SQTIHQWPATLVQPVGSPLSLECTVEGTSNPNLYWYRQAAGRGLQLLFYSVGIGQISSEVPQNLSASRPQDRQFILSSKKLLLSDSGFYLCAWSVPGMEEKLFFGSGTQLSVL.

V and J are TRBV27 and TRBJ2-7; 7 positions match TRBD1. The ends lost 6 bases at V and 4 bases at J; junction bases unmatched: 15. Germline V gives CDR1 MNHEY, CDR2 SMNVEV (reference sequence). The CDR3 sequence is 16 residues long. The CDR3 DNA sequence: TGTGCCAGCAGCTCTCTCCAGGGACAGAGAAGGTACGAGCAGTACTTC. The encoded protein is CASSSLQGQRRYEQYF.

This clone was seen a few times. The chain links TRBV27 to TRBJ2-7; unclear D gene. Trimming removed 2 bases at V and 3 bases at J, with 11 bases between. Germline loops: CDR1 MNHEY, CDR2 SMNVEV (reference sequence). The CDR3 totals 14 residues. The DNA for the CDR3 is TGTGCCAGCAGTTTACAGCCGGGCGACTACGAGCAGTACTTC. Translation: CASSLQPGDYEQYF.

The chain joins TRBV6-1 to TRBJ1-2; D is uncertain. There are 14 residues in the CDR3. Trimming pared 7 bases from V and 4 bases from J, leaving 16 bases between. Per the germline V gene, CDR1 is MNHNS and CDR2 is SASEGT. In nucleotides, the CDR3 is TGTGCCAGCACCATTACCACAGAAACCTATGGCTACACCTTC. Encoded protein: CASTITTETYGYTF.